Shown below are 25 T cell receptor beta chains from a single sample sequenced in a study of shared clonotypes between healthy human individuals. Sequenced by immunoSEQ multiplex PCR; TCRdb stores in-frame clones only, minus some. This table holds approximately 2.3 million clones, 80% to 95% found once. The source material was naive CD4+ T cells from PBMCs. Subset: CD45RA+ positively selected. The source of these receptors is a man aged 18-30 years in good health. Some clones in this sample may be carry-over from other donors' samples.

Concerning this clone: Distinct nucleotide sequences in the sample also encode this CDR3. This sequence joins TRBV7-9 and TRBJ2-7, with 8 bases aligning to TRBD2. The CDR3 runs 14 residues. Germline V gene lookup returns CDR1 SEHNR and CDR2 FQNEAQ (reference sequence). V shed 4 bases, J shed 0 bases, and the junction held 2 bases outside the gene matches. The CDR3 loop is CASSSAGGSYEQYF. The CDR3 DNA reads TGTGCCAGCAGCTCCGCGGGGGGCTCCTACGAGCAGTACTTC. Based on the CDR3 plus reference TRBV7-9 and TRBJ2-7, the full variable domain is DTGVSQNPRHKITKRGQNVTFRCDPISEHNRLYWYRQTLGQGPEFLTYFQNEAQLEKSRLLSDRFSAERPKGSFSTLEIQRTEQGDSAMYLCASSSAGGSYEQYFGPGTRLTVT.

The chain joins TRBV7-6 to TRBJ1-5; D unclear. V gave up 5 bases and J gave up 4 bases, with 15 bases separating them. CDR3 size: 15 residues. The germline CDR1 and CDR2 sequences are SGHVS and FNYEAQ. CDR3 residues: CASSRGPIPNQPQHF. CDR3 DNA: TGTGCCAGCAGCCGAGGACCGATCCCAAATCAGCCCCAGCATTTT.

Points on this clone: The junction departs from germline at one end; a sequencing error may be responsible. The V gene is TRBV15, the J gene TRBJ2-1; TRBD1 matches at 10 bases. The CDR3 totals 15 residues. Germline V lookup: CDR1 LNHNV, CDR2 YYDKDF (reference sequence). The CDR3 loop is CATSRVGTGVGEQLF. The CDR3 DNA reads as TGTGCCACCAGCAGAGTGGGGACAGGGGTCGGTGAGCAGCTCTTC.

The J gene is TRBJ2-7, the V gene TRBV2; D remains unclear. The CDR3 sequence is 14 residues long. Germline assignment: CDR1 SNHLY and CDR2 FYNNEI. Trimming removed 6 bases from V and 1 base from J, with 13 bases in between. The CDR3 DNA reads as TGTGCCAGCAGACGCGCGCTCAGTTCCTACGAGCAGTACTTC. It specifies CASRRALSSYEQYF.

The chain carries TRBV2 and TRBJ2-1; the match to TRBD2 covers 13 bases. The length of the CDR3 is 16 residues. Trimming took 6 bases from V and 1 from J; bases not matched to a gene: 3. Germline values: CDR1 SNHLY, CDR2 FYNNEI. The CDR3 DNA is TGTGCCAGCAGACGGACTAGCGGGAGTTCCTACAATGAGCAGTTCTTC. Amino acids: CASRRTSGSSYNEQFF.

This chain connects TRBV28 to TRBJ2-5, with 8 bases matching TRBD1. V shed 11 bases and J 5 bases; nucleotides not matched to a gene: 13. The CDR3 spans 14 residues. Germline-derived CDR1 and CDR2 are MDHEN and SYDVKM. This chain's CDR3 is CAARPQGARETQYF. DNA for the CDR3: TGTGCCGCTCGCCCCCAGGGGGCCCGGGAGACCCAGTACTTC.

The rearrangement uses TRBV15 and TRBJ2-3; 7 bases are a match to TRBD2. The germline gives CDR1 LNHNV, CDR2 YYDKDF (reference sequence). The CDR3 runs to 16 residues. V was pared by 1 base and J by 3 bases, with 7 bases of the junction left unmatched. CDR3 loop: CATSRAWRESTDTQYF. In DNA form, the CDR3 reads TGTGCCACCAGCAGAGCGTGGCGGGAGTCAACAGATACGCAGTATTTT.

CDR3 DNA: TGCGCCAGCAGCTTGGTCTCAGCCGCCTACGAGCAGTACTTC. Its protein product is CASSLVSAAYEQYF. V and J are TRBV5-1 and TRBJ2-7; unclear D gene. The CDR3 spans 14 residues. V was clipped by 0 bases and J by 2 bases, with 9 bases between them. The germline gives CDR1 SGHRS, CDR2 YFSETQ. The full variable domain, in which reference TRBV5-1 and TRBJ2-7 provide the parts outside the CDR3, is KAGVTQTPRYLIKTRGQQVTLSCSPISGHRSVSWYQQTPGQGLQFLFEYFSETQRNKGNFPGRFSGRQFSNSRSEMNVSTLELGDSALYLCASSLVSAAYEQYFGPGTRLTVT.

V is TRBV18 and J is TRBJ2-3; a weak D match, TRBD2 (6 bases). Per the germline V gene, CDR1 is KGHSH and CDR2 is LQKENI. The ends were cut back, 3 bases at V and 2 bases at J, with 9 bases in the middle. The CDR3 is made up of 14 amino acids. DNA of the CDR3: TGTGCCAGCTCACCGGGACTCATCACAGATACGCAGTATTTT. This sequence encodes CASSPGLITDTQYF.

The rearrangement uses TRBV14 and TRBJ2-2; 12 bases match TRBD2. Germline lookup yields CDR1 SGHDN and CDR2 FVKESK. This CDR3 has 17 residues. V was pared by 8 bases and J by 6 bases, with 13 bases of the junction left unmatched. As DNA, the CDR3 is TGTGCCAGCGCCGGGACTAGCGGGTCTTGGGGTGCCGGGGAGCTGTTTTTT. The encoded protein is CASAGTSGSWGAGELFF.

The chain is built from TRBV2 and TRBJ2-7; tentative D call: TRBD2 (6 bases). The CDR3 is made up of 13 amino acids. The V and J ends lost 8 bases and 3 bases respectively, with 14 bases between them. CDR1 SNHLY and CDR2 FYNNEI come from the germline V gene. CDR3 nucleotides: TGTGCCAGCTCCAGCGGGCCCCGCTACGAGCAGTACTTC. It encodes CASSSGPRYEQYF. The entire variable domain, with the rest obtained from reference TRBV2 and TRBJ2-7, is as follows: EPEVTQTPSHQVTQMGQEVILRCVPISNHLYFYWYRQILGQKVEFLVSFYNNEISEKSEIFDDQFSVERPDGSNFTLKIRSTKLEDSAMYFCASSSGPRYEQYFGPGTRLTVT.

This rearrangement joins TRBV2 to TRBJ2-2; perhaps TRBD2 as D (5 bases). This CDR3 region has 13 residues. V shed 5 bases and J shed 4 bases, with 8 bases lying between them. Germline lookup yields CDR1 SNHLY and CDR2 FYNNEI. The CDR3 is CASSSTTTGELFF. DNA of the CDR3: TGTGCCAGCAGTTCGACTACCACCGGGGAGCTGTTTTTT.

The chain is built from TRBV7-9 and TRBJ2-7; D gene uncertain. The CDR3 totals 13 residues. Looked up from germline, CDR1 is SEHNR and CDR2 is FQNEAQ (reference sequence). V was trimmed by 1 base and J by 5 bases, leaving 9 bases between them. The CDR3 DNA is TGTGCCAGCAGCTTAGGTGCGGACCACGAGCAGTACTTC. Its protein is CASSLGADHEQYF.

A remark on this clone: The sample contains more than one DNA sequence encoding this CDR3. This chain connects TRBV2 to TRBJ2-5; D not certain. CDR1 is SNHLY, CDR2 FYNNEI, per germline. Trimming stripped 3 bases from V and 4 bases from J, with 6 bases between. The CDR3 is 12 amino acids. CDR3 sequence (DNA): TGTGCCAGCAGTGAGTCAGGAGAGACCCAGTACTTC. It specifies CASSESGETQYF.

The chain is built from TRBV7-8 and TRBJ1-1; tentatively, D is TRBD1 (6 bases). The CDR3 sequence is 15 residues long. Germline loops: CDR1 SGHVS, CDR2 FQNEAQ. V lost 5 bases and J lost 1, with 14 bases in between. The CDR3 region is CASSPPDRRNTEAFF. CDR3 in DNA: TGTGCCAGCAGCCCACCGGACAGAAGGAACACTGAAGCTTTCTTT. Variable domain in full (rest from reference TRBV7-8 and TRBJ1-1): GAGVSQSPRYKVAKRGQDVALRCDPISGHVSLFWYQQALGQGPEFLTYFQNEAQLDKSGLPSDRFFAERPEGSVSTLKIQRTQQEDSAVYLCASSPPDRRNTEAFFGQGTRLTVV.

This chain uses TRBV10-3 with TRBJ1-5, with no clear D. This CDR3 is built from 18 residues. V was trimmed by 0 bases and J by 0 bases, leaving 15 bases between them. Germline V CDR1 and CDR2: ENHRY, SYGVKD. DNA of the CDR3: TGTGCCATCAGTGAGTCTCCCCCACAAGATTATAGCAATCAGCCCCAGCATTTT. It specifies CAISESPPQDYSNQPQHF.

On this clone: Different DNA sequences within this sample yield the same CDR3. The chain joins TRBV5-1 to TRBJ1-3; unclear D gene. CDR3 length equals 15 residues. Germline lookup yields CDR1 SGHRS and CDR2 YFSETQ. V shed 0 bases and J shed 0 bases, with 7 bases lying between them. The CDR3 sequence is CASSLEGSSGNTIYF. As DNA, the CDR3 is TGCGCCAGCAGCTTGGAAGGAAGCTCTGGAAACACCATATATTTT.

In its sample, this clone was seen a few times. The chain has TRBV28 and TRBJ1-2; D is possibly TRBD1 (5 bases). The CDR3 totals 13 residues. V lost 8 bases and J lost 0, with 10 bases in between. The germline V gene has CDR1 MDHEN and CDR2 SYDVKM. DNA of the CDR3: TGTGCCAGCTCCGACAGCACTAACTATGGCTACACCTTC. Protein: CASSDSTNYGYTF.

With respect to this clone: The same CDR3 can be traced to other DNA sequences in this sample. The chain recombines TRBV2 with TRBJ2-3; D is ambiguous. CDR1 SNHLY and CDR2 FYNNEI come from the germline V gene. The CDR3 contains 12 residues. Trimming cost V 4 bases and J 6 bases, with 8 bases left between them. In DNA form, the CDR3 reads TGTGCCAGCAGTGGGTCCGCGGATACGCAGTATTTT. Protein product: CASSGSADTQYF.

This sequence joins TRBV7-3 and TRBJ2-1, with D possibly matching TRBD1 (6 bases). Germline lookup yields CDR1 SGHTA and CDR2 FQGTGA. V was shortened by 3 bases and J by 8 bases, with 20 bases between the two germline ends. The CDR3 is 16 amino acids. The CDR3 here is CASSLTGRPYRDEQFF. CDR3 coding DNA: TGTGCCAGCAGCTTGACGGGACGACCCTACAGGGATGAGCAGTTCTTC.

The chain has TRBV28 and TRBJ2-7; 7 bases fit TRBD1. Germline CDR1 and CDR2: MDHEN and SYDVKM. This CDR3 has 15 amino acids. V trimming: 6 bases; J trimming: 3 bases; junction bases outside the gene matches: 11. CDR3 DNA sequence: TGTGCCAGCAGCCTCCGAAGTGCAGGGGGCTACGAGCAGTACTTC. Its protein is CASSLRSAGGYEQYF.

Of note for this clone: The same CDR3 can be traced to other DNA sequences in this sample. The V call is TRBV5-1, the J call TRBJ2-5, with no clear D. Germline V CDR1 and CDR2: SGHRS, YFSETQ. There are 13 residues in the CDR3. V shed 0 bases and J shed 1 base, with 4 bases lying between them. The CDR3 loop reads CASSLGIQETQYF. The DNA for the CDR3 is TGCGCCAGCAGCTTGGGAATCCAAGAGACCCAGTACTTC.

The chain uses TRBV6-4 and TRBJ2-1; D call uncertain. Trimming removed 0 bases from V and 6 bases from J, with 9 bases in between. Germline CDR1 MRHNA, CDR2 SNTAGT. There are 14 residues in the CDR3. CDR3 nucleotides: TGTGCCAGCAGTGACTCGAGAAGCCCCAATGAGCAGTTCTTC. It encodes CASSDSRSPNEQFF.

CDR3 DNA sequence: TGTGCCAGTTCTACCACAGGTTCTCAGCCCCAGCATTTT. It is translated as CASSTTGSQPQHF. The rearrangement joins TRBV19 to TRBJ1-5; TRBD1 is a possible D gene (5 bases). V lost 8 bases and J 6 bases, leaving 14 bases between the germline ends. This CDR3 comprises 13 residues. Germline-derived CDR1 and CDR2 are LNHDA and SQIVND (reference sequence). The variable domain in full, completed from reference TRBV19 and TRBJ1-5, reads DGGITQSPKYLFRKEGQNVTLSCEQNLNHDAMYWYRQDPGQGLRLIYYSQIVNDFQKGDIAEGYSVSREKKESFPLTVTSAQKNPTAFYLCASSTTGSQPQHFGDGTRLSIL.

This rearrangement joins TRBV5-5 to TRBJ2-1; maybe TRBD2 (5 bases). V was cut by 3 bases and J by 0 bases, with 10 bases left in between. Germline V gives CDR1 SGHKS, CDR2 YYEKEE (reference sequence). This CDR3 has 15 residues. CDR3 sequence: CASSSGVSSYNEQFF. The CDR3 coding sequence is TGTGCCAGCAGCTCCGGGGTAAGCTCCTACAATGAGCAGTTCTTC. Full variable domain (rest looked up from reference TRBV5-5 and TRBJ2-1): DAGVTQSPTHLIKTRGQQVTLRCSPISGHKSVSWYQQVLGQGPQFIFQYYEKEERGRGNFPDRFSARQFPNYSSELNVNALLLGDSALYLCASSSGVSSYNEQFFGPGTRLTVL.